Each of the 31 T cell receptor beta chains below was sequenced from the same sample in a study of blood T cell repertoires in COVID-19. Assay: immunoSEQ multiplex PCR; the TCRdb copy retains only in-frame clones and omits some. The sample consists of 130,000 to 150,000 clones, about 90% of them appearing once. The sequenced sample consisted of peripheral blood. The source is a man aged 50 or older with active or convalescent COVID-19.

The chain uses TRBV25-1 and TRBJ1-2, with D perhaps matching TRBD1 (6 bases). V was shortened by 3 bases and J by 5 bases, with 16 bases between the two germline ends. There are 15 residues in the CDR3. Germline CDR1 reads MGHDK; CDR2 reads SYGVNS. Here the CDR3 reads CASSDPRDRLYGYTF. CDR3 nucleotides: TGTGCCAGCAGTGACCCCCGTGACAGGTTGTATGGCTACACCTTC.

Here the CDR3 DNA reads TGTGCCAGTAGTATAGTATTGGGACAGGGGTACAAAAACACTGAAGCTTTCTTT. Its protein is CASSIVLGQGYKNTEAFF. This sequence joins TRBV19 and TRBJ1-1; 10 bases match TRBD1. V dropped 1 base and J dropped 2; count of bases not matched to a gene: 10. Germline lookup yields CDR1 LNHDA and CDR2 SQIVND (reference sequence). The CDR3 consists of 18 residues.

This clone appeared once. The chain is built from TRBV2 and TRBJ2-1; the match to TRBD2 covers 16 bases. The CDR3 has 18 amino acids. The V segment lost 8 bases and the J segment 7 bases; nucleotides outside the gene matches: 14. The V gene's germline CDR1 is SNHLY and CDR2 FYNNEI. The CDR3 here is CASRSGTSGRGVANEQFF. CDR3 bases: TGTGCCAGCCGGAGCGGGACTAGCGGGAGGGGAGTTGCAAATGAGCAGTTCTTC.

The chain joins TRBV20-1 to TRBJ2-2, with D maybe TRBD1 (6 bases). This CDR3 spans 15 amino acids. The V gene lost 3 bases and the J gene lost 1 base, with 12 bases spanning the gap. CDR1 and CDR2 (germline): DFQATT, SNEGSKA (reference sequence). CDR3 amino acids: CSASAGTKNTGELFF. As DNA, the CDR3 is TGCAGTGCTAGTGCCGGGACAAAGAACACCGGGGAGCTGTTTTTT.

The CDR3 coding sequence is TGTGCCTGGAGTGTACAGGAGAACTATGGCTACACCTTC. This translates into CAWSVQENYGYTF. The chain combines TRBV30 with TRBJ1-2; the D gene is possibly TRBD1 (5 bases). Trimming cost V 0 bases and J 2 bases, with 7 bases left between them. Germline CDR1 GTSNPN, CDR2 SVGIG (reference sequence). The CDR3 contains 13 residues.

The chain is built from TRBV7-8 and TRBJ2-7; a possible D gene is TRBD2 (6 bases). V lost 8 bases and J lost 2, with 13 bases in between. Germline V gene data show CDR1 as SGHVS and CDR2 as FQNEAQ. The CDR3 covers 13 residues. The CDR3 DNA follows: TGTGCCAGCGTTAGACTAGGACCCTACGAGCAGTACTTC. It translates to CASVRLGPYEQYF.

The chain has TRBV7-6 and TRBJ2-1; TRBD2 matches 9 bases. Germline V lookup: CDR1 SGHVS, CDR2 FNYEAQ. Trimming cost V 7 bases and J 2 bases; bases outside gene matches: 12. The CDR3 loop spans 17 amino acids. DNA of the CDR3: TGTGCCAGCACCATCTGGACTAGCGAGCCCACCTACAATGAGCAGTTCTTC. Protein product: CASTIWTSEPTYNEQFF.

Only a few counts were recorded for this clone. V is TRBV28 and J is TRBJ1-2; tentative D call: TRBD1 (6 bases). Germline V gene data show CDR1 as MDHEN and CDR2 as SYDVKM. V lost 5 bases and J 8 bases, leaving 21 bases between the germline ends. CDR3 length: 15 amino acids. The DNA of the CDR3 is TGTGCCAGCAGTCCCCCGGACAGAGCCCTAGGGGGCTACACCTTC. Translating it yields CASSPPDRALGGYTF.

The CDR3: CASSLTGTGANEQYF. Written as DNA, the CDR3 is TGTGCCAGCAGCTTAACCGGGACAGGGGCAAACGAGCAGTACTTC. The V call is TRBV7-3, the J call TRBJ2-7; 10 nucleotides match TRBD1. The V gene end was trimmed by 0 bases and the J gene end by 5 bases; junction bases not matched to a gene: 4. The CDR3 has 15 amino acids. Germline CDR1 and CDR2: SGHTA and FQGTGA.

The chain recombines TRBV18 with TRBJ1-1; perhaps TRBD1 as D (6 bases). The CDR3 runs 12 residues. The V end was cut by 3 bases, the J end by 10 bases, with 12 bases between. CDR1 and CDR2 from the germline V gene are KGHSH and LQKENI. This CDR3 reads CASSPDTGIAFF. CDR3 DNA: TGTGCCAGCTCACCCGACACAGGGATAGCTTTCTTT.

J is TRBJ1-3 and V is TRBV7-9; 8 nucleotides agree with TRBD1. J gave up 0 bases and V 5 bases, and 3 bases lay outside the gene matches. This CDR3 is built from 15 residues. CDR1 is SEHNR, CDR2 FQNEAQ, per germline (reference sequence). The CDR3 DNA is TGTGCCAGCAGCACCGACAGGGGCTCTGGAAACACCATATATTTT. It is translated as CASSTDRGSGNTIYF.

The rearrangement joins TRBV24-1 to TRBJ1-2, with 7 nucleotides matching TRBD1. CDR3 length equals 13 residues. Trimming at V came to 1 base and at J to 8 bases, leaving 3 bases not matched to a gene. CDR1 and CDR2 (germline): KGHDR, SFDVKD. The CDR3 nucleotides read TGTGCCACCAGTGATTTCCAGGGGGGAGGCTACACCTTC. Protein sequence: CATSDFQGGGYTF.

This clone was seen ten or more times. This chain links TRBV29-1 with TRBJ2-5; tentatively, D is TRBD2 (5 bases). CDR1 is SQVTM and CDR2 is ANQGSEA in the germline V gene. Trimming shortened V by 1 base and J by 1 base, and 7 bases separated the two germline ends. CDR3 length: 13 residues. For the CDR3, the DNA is TGCAGCGTTGAAGGACTATCCCAAGAGACCCAGTACTTC. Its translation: CSVEGLSQETQYF.

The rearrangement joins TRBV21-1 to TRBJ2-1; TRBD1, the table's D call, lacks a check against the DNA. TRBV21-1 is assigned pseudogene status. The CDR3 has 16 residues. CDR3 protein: CASSSLTVPLGNEQFF. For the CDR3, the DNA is TGTGCCAGCAGCAGCCTGACAGTACCCTTAGGCAATGAGCAGTTCTTC.

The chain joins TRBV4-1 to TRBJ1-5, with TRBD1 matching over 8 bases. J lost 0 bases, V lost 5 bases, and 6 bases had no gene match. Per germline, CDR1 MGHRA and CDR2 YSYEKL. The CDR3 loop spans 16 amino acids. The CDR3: CASSGGTGLSNQPQHF. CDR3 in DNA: TGCGCCAGCAGCGGAGGGACAGGCCTTAGCAATCAGCCCCAGCATTTT.

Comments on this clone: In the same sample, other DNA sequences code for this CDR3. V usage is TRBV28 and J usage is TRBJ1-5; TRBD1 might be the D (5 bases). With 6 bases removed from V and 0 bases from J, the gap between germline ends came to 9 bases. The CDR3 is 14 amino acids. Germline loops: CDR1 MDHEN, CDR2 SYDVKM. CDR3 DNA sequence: TGTGCCAGCAGCTCCGGGGGTAGCAATCAGCCCCAGCATTTT. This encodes CASSSGGSNQPQHF.

CDR3 sequence: CASSFLAGGTYEQYF. The CDR3 DNA is TGTGCCAGCAGTTTCCTAGCGGGAGGCACCTACGAGCAGTACTTC. The chain carries TRBV6-1 and TRBJ2-7, with 11 nucleotides matching TRBD2. The CDR3 totals 15 residues. With 5 bases clipped from V and 2 bases from J, the junction kept 5 bases outside the gene matches. CDR1 and CDR2 (germline): MNHNS, SASEGT.

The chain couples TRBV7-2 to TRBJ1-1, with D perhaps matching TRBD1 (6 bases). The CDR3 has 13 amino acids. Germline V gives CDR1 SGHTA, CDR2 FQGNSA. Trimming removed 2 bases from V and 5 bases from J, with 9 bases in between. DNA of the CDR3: TGTGCCAGCAGCTTAAAGGGGGGGACTGAAGCTTTCTTT. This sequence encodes CASSLKGGTEAFF. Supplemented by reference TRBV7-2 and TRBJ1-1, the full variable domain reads GAGVSQSPSNKVTEKGKDVELRCDPISGHTALYWYRQSLGQGLEFLIYFQGNSAPDKSGLPSDRFSAERTGGSVSTLTIQRTQQEDSAVYLCASSLKGGTEAFFGQGTRLTVV.

In nucleotides, the CDR3 is TGTGCCAGCAGCTCAGGGACTAGCGGGAGGAGGAAGACCCAGTACTTC. Encoded protein: CASSSGTSGRRKTQYF. The rearrangement uses TRBV7-3 and TRBJ2-5; TRBD2 agrees at 15 bases. The length of the CDR3 is 16 residues. The junction had 6 bases not matched to a gene; V was cut back by 4 bases and J by 6 bases. The germline CDR1 and CDR2 sequences are SGHTA and FQGTGA.

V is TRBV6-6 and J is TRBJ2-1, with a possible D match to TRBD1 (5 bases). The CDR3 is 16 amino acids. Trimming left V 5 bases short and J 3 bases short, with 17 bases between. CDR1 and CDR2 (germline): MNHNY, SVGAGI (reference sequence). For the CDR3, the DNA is TGTGCCAGCAGTAATTCTTATAGGACAAACTACAATGAGCAGTTCTTC. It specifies CASSNSYRTNYNEQFF.

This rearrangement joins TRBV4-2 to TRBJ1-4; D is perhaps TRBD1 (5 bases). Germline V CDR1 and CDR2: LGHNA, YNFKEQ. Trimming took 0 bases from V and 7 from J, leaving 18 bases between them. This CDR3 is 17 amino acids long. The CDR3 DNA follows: TGTGCCAGCAGCCAAGATAGTTGGGAGGCAGGGCGTGAAAAACTGTTTTTT. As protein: CASSQDSWEAGREKLFF.

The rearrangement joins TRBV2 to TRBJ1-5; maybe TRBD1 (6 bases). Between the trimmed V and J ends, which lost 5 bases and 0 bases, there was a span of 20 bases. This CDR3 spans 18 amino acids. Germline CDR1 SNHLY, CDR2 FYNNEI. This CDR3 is CASSTHTGSRGSNQPQHF. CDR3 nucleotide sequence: TGTGCCAGCAGTACTCATACAGGATCCAGGGGTAGCAATCAGCCCCAGCATTTT.

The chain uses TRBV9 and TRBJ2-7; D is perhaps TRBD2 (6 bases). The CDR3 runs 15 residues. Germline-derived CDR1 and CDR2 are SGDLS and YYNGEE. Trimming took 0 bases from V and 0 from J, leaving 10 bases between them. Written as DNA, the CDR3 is TGTGCCAGCAGCGTAGGCGGGGAGACCTCCTACGAGCAGTACTTC. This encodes CASSVGGETSYEQYF. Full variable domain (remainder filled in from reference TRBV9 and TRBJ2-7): DSGVTQTPKHLITATGQRVTLRCSPRSGDLSVYWYQQSLDQGLQFLIQYYNGEERAKGNILERFSAQQFPDLHSELNLSSLELGDSALYFCASSVGGETSYEQYFGPGTRLTVT.

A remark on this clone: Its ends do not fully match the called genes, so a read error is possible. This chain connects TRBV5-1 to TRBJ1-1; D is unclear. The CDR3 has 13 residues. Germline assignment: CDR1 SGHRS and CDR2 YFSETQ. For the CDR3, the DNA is TGCGCCAGCAGCTTGTACGGTAACAGTGAAGCTTTCTTT. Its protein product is CASSLYGNSEAFF.

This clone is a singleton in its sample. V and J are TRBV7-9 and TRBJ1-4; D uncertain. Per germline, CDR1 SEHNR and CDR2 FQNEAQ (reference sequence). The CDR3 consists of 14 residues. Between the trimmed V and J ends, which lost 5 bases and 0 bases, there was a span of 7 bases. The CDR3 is CASSPRTTNEKLFF. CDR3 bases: TGTGCCAGCAGCCCTAGAACAACTAATGAAAAACTGTTTTTT. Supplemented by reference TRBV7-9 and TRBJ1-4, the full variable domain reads DTGVSQNPRHKITKRGQNVTFRCDPISEHNRLYWYRQTLGQGPEFLTYFQNEAQLEKSRLLSDRFSAERPKGSFSTLEIQRTEQGDSAMYLCASSPRTTNEKLFFGSGTQLSVL.

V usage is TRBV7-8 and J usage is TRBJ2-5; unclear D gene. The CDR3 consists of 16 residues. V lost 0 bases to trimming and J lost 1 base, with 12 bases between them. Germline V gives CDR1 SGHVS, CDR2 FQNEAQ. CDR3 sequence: CASSLAQAAIQETQYF. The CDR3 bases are TGTGCCAGCAGCTTAGCGCAGGCTGCCATCCAAGAGACCCAGTACTTC.

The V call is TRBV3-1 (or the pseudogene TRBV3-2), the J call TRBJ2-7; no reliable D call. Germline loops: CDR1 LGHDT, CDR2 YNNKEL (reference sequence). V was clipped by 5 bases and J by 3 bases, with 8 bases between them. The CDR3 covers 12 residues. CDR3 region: CASSASGYEQYF. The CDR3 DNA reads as TGTGCCAGCAGCGCTTCAGGCTACGAGCAGTACTTC.

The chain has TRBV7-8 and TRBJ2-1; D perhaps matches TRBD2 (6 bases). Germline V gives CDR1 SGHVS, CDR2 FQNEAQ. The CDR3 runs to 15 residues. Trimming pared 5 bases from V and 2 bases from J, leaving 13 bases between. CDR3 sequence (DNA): TGTGCCAGCAGCCGTGCGGGCGGGGCCTACAATGAGCAGTTCTTC. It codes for CASSRAGGAYNEQFF.

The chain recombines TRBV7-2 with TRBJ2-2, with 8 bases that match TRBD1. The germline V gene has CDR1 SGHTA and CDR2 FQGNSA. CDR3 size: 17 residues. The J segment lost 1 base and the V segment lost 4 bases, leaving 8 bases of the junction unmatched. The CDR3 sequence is CASSSSQGAMNTGELFF. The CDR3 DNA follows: TGTGCCAGCAGCTCCTCGCAGGGGGCAATGAACACCGGGGAGCTGTTTTTT. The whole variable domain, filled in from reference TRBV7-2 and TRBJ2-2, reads GAGVSQSPSNKVTEKGKDVELRCDPISGHTALYWYRQSLGQGLEFLIYFQGNSAPDKSGLPSDRFSAERTGGSVSTLTIQRTQQEDSAVYLCASSSSQGAMNTGELFFGEGSRLTVL.

CDR3 DNA sequence: TGTGCCAGCAGCTTTTTGGGACAGGGGGGCGAGCAGTACTTC. This codes for CASSFLGQGGEQYF. V and J are TRBV7-2 and TRBJ2-7, with 11 bases lining up with TRBD1. The germline CDR1 and CDR2 sequences are SGHTA and FQGNSA. Unmatched junction bases numbered 4, after V lost 3 bases and J lost 6 bases. CDR3 length: 14 residues.

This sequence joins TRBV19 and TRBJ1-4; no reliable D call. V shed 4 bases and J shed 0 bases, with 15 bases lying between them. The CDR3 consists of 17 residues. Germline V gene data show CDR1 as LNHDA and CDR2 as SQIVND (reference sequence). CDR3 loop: CASSRSSRSPTNEKLFF. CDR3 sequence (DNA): TGTGCCAGTAGTAGGAGTTCACGTTCACCAACTAATGAAAAACTGTTTTTT.